Reported below is one T cell receptor (beta chain). The germline gives CDR1 MDHEN, CDR2 SYDVKM. This CDR3 is 15 amino acids long. Trimming removed 10 bases from V and 3 bases from J; junction bases left unmatched: 13. Data came from immunoSEQ multiplex PCR; TCRdb stores just in-frame clones and leaves some out. Of 250,000 or so clones listed, 70% were seen once; the top ten hold 15%. The sample is drawn from a study of cytotoxic CD8 clonotypes in ibrutinib-treated CLL. Study overall: For this cohort, patients were ten to twelve relapsed/refractory and 15 treatment-naive, while 17 to 18 were IGHV unmutated.

The sequence was obtained from a human donor with chronic lymphocytic leukemia. Specimen: PBMCs, collected after 24 months of ibrutinib treatment. V usage is TRBV28 and J usage is TRBJ2-7, with TRBD2 matching over 9 bases. CDR3 sequence: CATNPDSGSYYEQYF. In DNA, the CDR3 is TGTGCCACAAACCCCGATAGCGGGAGTTACTACGAGCAGTACTTC.